This TCR beta chain was found in a study of blood T cells in healthy people across ages (dated by TCRdb to about 2015). With regard to the full study: In model experiments, template switching captured roughly one uniquely barcoded TCR beta cDNA molecule for every two T cells. The study measured age-related changes in TCR beta repertoire diversity using deep sequencing normalized with unique cDNA molecular identifiers. Four age groups were formed from the donors: young (average approximately 16 years), middle-aged (around 40), aged (around 68) and long-lived (82). To avoid experimental bias, donors of different ages were spread randomly across the sequencing lanes. The study analyzed two additional independent replicas of 1 million unique cDNA reads from the same blood draw for two donors, one aged 18 to 30 and one aged 80 or older. Here is what the overall study found, with its caveats: Compared with the aged group, the long-lived group had more naive CD4+ T cells, fewer expanded clones and increased TCR diversity, a pattern suggesting age selection. Estimates of total diversity based on one million sequenced T cells were considered lower bounds and underestimates. Observed TCR beta diversity correlated strongly with the percentage of naive T cells measured by flow cytometry. As age increased, observed TCR beta diversity per million T cells dropped in a roughly linear way, and a significant reduction was already evident by age 40. Since profiling was done on bulk unsorted PBMCs, naive and antigen-experienced compartments could not be conclusively compared. Because donor CMV infection status was unknown, age-related changes in expanded clonotypes were potentially confounded.

The library came from 5' RACE. The sample was run on an Illumina HiSeq 2500. The second PCR ran for about 6 to 11 cycles and used a J-beta primer mix along with a sample-barcoded 5' primer. A template-switch 5' adaptor carrying 12 random nucleotides introduced a unique molecular identifier onto each TCR beta cDNA molecule. At least 3 million CDR3-containing paired-end reads were obtained from each sample. First-strand cDNA was synthesized from all RNA with the Mint cDNA synthesis kit, primed by a TRBC-specific oligonucleotide. After uracil-DNA glycosylase treatment, a first 18-cycle PCR used universal primers M1SS and BC2_uni_R on all cDNA. As for the authors' bioinformatics: For normalization, 1 million high-quality reads, each with a distinct molecular identifier, were randomly selected from each sample. Instead of being binned into consensus sequences, reads with shared molecular identifiers were discarded. MiTCR, with a Q25 quality threshold and the strictest error-elimination algorithm, was used for CDR3 identification, clonotype clustering and error correction. A nonparametric unseen species model with Euler transformation was used to estimate a lower bound on total TCR beta diversity. TCRdb reran the public reads through fastp at Q25 and MiXCR, keeping productive beta chains. Rows with one shared CDR3 protein collapse into an entry with the most common genes and DNA. The V and J calls were not made by the authors but by TCRdb's processing. The sample table records around 580,000 distinct CDR3 sequences; around 50% of these occur just once. The ten biggest clones cover approximately 25% of the sample.

Systemically healthy Caucasian individuals from Russia, some 38 in total and aged roughly 6 to 100 years, were included as donors. Each donor gave roughly 9 milliliters of peripheral blood, drawn into EDTA-treated Vacutainer tubes. PBMCs were isolated by Ficoll-Paque density-gradient centrifugation, with at least 6 million obtained per sample. Trizol reagent was used to extract total RNA from the PBMCs, yielding at least 6 micrograms per sample. Naive CD45RAhigh/CD27high T cell percentages were measured by flow cytometry on a PBMC aliquot from every donor. This clonotype was seen at least ten times. There is no known antigen for this receptor. Base qualities are not recorded, but no much larger clone differs from it by a single base. The sequence derives from a man at least 80 years old in good health. Sequencing used blood.

The CDR3 has the sequence CASIQRADSSYEQYF. The DNA sequence is given as TGTGCCAGCATACAACGCGCGGACAGCTCCTACGAGCAGTACTTC. The sequence is built from TRBV6-6 and TRBJ2-7, with TRBD1 as a weak D call on 6 bases. Counted from cysteine to phenylalanine, this CDR3 has 15 amino acids. Only the CDR3 DNA is retained, 45 bases long and in frame from the first base. Trimming at the junction amounts to 7 bases on V and 0 bases on J, and the germline ends lie 16 bases apart. The germline V gene (reference sequence) yields MNHNY for CDR1 and SVGAGI for CDR2.